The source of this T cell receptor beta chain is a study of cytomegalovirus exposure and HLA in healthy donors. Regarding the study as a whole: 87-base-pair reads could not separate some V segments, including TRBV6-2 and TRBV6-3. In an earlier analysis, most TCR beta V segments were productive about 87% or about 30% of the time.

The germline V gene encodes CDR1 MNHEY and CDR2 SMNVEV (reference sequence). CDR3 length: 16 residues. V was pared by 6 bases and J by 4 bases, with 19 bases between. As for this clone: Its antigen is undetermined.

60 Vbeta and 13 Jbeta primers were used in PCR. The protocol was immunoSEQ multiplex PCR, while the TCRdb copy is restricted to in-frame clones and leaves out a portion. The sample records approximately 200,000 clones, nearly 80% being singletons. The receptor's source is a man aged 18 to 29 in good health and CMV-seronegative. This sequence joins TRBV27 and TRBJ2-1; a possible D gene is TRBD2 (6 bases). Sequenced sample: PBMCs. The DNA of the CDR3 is TGTGCCAGCAGACCATTAACTAGCCTCCTTTACAATGAGCAGTTCTTC. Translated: CASRPLTSLLYNEQFF.